This T cell receptor beta chain was identified during a study of blood T cells in healthy people across ages. Whole-study results and caveats: Researchers judged that diversity estimates from one million T cells fell short of true values.

A remark on this clonotype: Its specificity is not known.

A second about 6 to 12 cycle PCR used barcoded and J-beta primers. In TCRdb, the 5' RACE reads were re-called with MiXCR into one record per CDR3 protein. This sample has about 780,000 distinct CDR3 sequences, with less than 60% found just once. The CDR3 length is 15 residues. The germline V gene encodes CDR1 SGHDT and CDR2 YYEEEE. V gave up 0 bases and J gave up 1 base, with 10 bases separating them. Material for sequencing was blood. The TCR originated in a man older than 75 in good health. This chain joins TRBV5-6 and TRBJ2-5; perhaps TRBD2 as D (6 bases). The chain's CDR3 is CASSLGGVAQETQYF. The CDR3 nucleotides read TGTGCCAGCAGCTTGGGCGGGGTGGCCCAAGAGACCCAGTACTTC.